Described below is a single T cell receptor (beta chain) sequence and its context. Its target antigen remains unknown. The input lacks base qualities; no much larger clone sits a single base away. The CDR3 measures 16 amino acids from cysteine to phenylalanine. Only the CDR3 part of the read is kept: 48 bases, read in frame from the first base. Looking up the germline V gene yields CDR1 LGHNA and CDR2 YSLEER. Clipping removes 3 bases from V and 0 bases from J, with 2 as the unmatched junction base count. This entry comes from a study of T cell responses to AZD1222 COVID-19 vaccine (dated by TCRdb to the early 2020s). Looking at the study overall: AZD1222 recipients with second doses at about 4 weeks or about 12 weeks were pooled, because spike-specific TCR depth and breadth did not differ between schedules. A total of around 240 trial participants underwent TCR sequencing, of whom roughly 210 received two doses of AZD1222 and approximately 25 received two doses of the MenACWY control vaccine. Enrollment into the trials was organized by age into subgroups of 18-55, 56-69 and 70-plus years, and those subgroups contained roughly 140, 27 and 60 TCR-sequenced participants, respectively.

What the authors observed across the whole study: No day 14 peak-response samples were available, so repertoires were characterized only after the peak T cell response. Conclusions about previously exposed vaccinees were limited because only six AZD1222 recipients were SARS-CoV-2 seropositive at baseline. Most participants were white British and females outnumbered males, and the authors suggested that clonal diversity may have been underestimated. The whole spike protein was spanned by vaccine-associated CD4 TCRs, and dominant responses were seen in regions 160-218 and 743-854. In the small 56-69-year group, the increase in depth fell short of significance, most likely because of low power. Reportedly, close to half of the unique spike-specific TCRs recognized epitopes lying outside the regions that are mutated in the B.1.351 and B.1.1.7 variants. After two AZD1222 doses, both the breadth and the depth of spike-specific TCRs were significantly higher than at day 0 and than in MenACWY recipients.

The CDR3 regions of human TCRbeta chains were subjected to immunosequencing. The study's own analysis went as follows. Repertoire TCRs were matched against a reference library of SARS-CoV-2-specific TCRs generated with the MIRA antigen-specificity platform. Breadth was defined as the fraction of unique TCRs that were SARS-CoV-2-associated, and depth was defined as the fraction of total T cells that were SARS-CoV-2-associated. Each spike-specific TCR was assigned to its reactive spike region and to a CD4 or CD8 class using the MIRA data. Log10-transformed breadth and depth values were compared by one-way ANOVA with Sidak's multiple comparisons tests. In its TCRdb copy, this immuneACCESS table keeps in-frame sequences only and misses some clones. Where compared with another copy, unresolved V genes explain less than half of these, and the others have no known cause. The V and J calls and clone size come from that table; D and trimming were worked out from the DNA. Recorded for this sample are about 85,000 clones; approximately 87% of them occurred a single time. Around 7.7% of the sample comes from the top ten.

The time point tag for this specimen amounts to: baseline before first vaccination. The vaccinee samples were drawn from two UK trials, COV001 and COV002, one of which was a single-blind randomized controlled phase 2/3 trial testing AZD1222 (ChAdOx1 nCoV-19) in healthy adults. Trial participant PBMC samples were collected at day 0 and day 28 after the second dose for TCRbeta chain sequencing. The clonotype originates from an adult in good health. Material: peripheral blood, obtained on day 0 of AZD1222 vaccination. The rearrangement combines TRBV4-3 with TRBJ1-6, and TRBD1 matches 7 of the central bases. Here the CDR3 is given as CASSQQGGSYNSPLHF. The nucleotides are TGCGCCAGCAGCCAGCAGGGGGGCTCCTATAATTCACCCCTCCACTTT.